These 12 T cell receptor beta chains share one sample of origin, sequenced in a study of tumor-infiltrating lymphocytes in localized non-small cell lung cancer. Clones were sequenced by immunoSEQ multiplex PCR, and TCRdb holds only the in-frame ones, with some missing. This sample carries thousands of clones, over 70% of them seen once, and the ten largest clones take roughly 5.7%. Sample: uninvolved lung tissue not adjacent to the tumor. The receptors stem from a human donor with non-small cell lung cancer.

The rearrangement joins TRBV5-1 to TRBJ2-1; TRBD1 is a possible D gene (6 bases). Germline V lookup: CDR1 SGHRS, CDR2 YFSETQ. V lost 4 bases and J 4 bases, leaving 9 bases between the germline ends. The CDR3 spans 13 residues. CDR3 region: CASSPGTYNEQFF. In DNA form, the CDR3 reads TGCGCCAGCAGCCCCGGGACATACAATGAGCAGTTCTTC.

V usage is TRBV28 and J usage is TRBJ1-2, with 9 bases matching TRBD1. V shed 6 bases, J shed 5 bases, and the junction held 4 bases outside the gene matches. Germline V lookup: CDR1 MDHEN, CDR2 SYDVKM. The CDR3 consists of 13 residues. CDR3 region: CASSRDRVYGYTF. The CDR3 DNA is TGTGCCAGCAGCAGGGACAGGGTTTATGGCTACACCTTC.

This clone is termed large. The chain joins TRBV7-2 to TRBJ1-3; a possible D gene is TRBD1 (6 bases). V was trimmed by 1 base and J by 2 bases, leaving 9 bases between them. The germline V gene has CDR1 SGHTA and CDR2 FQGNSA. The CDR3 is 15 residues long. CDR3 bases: TGTGCCAGCAGCTTAGTCGGGGGCGCTGGAAACACCATATATTTT. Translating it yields CASSLVGGAGNTIYF.

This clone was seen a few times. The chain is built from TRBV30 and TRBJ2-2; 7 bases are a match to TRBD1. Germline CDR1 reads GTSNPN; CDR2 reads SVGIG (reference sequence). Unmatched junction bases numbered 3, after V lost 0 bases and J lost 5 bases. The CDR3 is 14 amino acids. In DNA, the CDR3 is TGTGCCTGGAGTGTGGTGACAGGGACCGGGGAGCTGTTTTTT. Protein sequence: CAWSVVTGTGELFF.

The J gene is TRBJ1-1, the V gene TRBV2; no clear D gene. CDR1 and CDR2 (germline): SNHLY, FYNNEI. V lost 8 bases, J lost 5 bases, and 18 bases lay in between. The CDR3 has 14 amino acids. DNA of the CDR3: TGTGCCAGCTCCCGGGCGCCCCCGGGAACTGAAGCTTTCTTT. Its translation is CASSRAPPGTEAFF.

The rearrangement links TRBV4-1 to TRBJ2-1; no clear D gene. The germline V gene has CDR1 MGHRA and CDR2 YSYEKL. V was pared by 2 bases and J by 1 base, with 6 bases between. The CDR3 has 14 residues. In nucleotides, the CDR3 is TGCGCCAGCAGCCAACTCGGGTCCTACAATGAGCAGTTCTTC. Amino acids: CASSQLGSYNEQFF.

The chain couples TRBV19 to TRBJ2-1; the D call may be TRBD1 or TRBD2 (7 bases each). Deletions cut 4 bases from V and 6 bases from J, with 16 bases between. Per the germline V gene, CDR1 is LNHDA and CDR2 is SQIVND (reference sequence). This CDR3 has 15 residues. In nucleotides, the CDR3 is TGTGCCAGTAGTAGGGTCCAGGGGGAGGGCAATGAGCAGTTCTTC. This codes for CASSRVQGEGNEQFF.

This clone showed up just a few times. As DNA, the CDR3 is TGTGCCAGCAGCTTTGGTAACACTGAAGCTTTCTTT. Its protein is CASSFGNTEAFF. The chain carries TRBV7-9 and TRBJ1-1; D remains ambiguous. The CDR3 runs to 12 residues. Trimming took 3 bases from V and 2 from J, leaving 4 bases between them. Germline CDR1 reads SEHNR; CDR2 reads FQNEAQ (reference sequence).

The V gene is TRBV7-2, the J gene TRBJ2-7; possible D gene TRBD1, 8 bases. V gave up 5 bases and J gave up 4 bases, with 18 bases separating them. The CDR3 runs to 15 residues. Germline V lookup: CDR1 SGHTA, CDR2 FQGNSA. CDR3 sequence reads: CASSPAGQDYYEQYF. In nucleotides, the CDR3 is TGTGCCAGCAGCCCAGCGGGACAGGACTATTACGAGCAGTACTTC.

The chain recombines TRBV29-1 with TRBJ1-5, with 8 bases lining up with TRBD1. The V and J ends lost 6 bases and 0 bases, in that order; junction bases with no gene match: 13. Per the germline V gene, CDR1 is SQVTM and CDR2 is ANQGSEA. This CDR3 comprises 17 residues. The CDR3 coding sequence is TGCAGCGTAGTATCAGGGGGCGAAATATATAGCAATCAGCCCCAGCATTTT. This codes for CSVVSGGEIYSNQPQHF.

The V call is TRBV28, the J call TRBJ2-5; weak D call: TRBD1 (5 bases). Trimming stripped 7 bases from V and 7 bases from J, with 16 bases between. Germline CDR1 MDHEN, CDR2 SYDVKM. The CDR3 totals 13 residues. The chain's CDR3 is CASITPGTGTQYF. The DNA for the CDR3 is TGTGCCAGCATTACACCGGGTACAGGGACCCAGTACTTC.

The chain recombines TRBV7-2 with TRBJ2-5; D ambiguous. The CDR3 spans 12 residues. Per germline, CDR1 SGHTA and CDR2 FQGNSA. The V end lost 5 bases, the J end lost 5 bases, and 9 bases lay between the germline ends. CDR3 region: CASSPTSETQYF. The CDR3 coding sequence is TGTGCCAGCAGCCCCACCTCCGAGACCCAGTACTTC.